These 30 T cell receptor beta chains came from one sample sequenced in a study of T cells in localized non-small cell lung cancer. Repertoires were generated with immunoSEQ multiplex PCR, while TCRdb's copy carries only in-frame clones and drops some. The sample includes 25,000 to 30,000 clones, about 90% of them seen just once. The source was peripheral blood, collected before any cancer treatment. The receptors were gathered from a woman aged 18-55 years with stage I lung adenocarcinoma.

DNA of the CDR3: TGTGCCAGCAGCCCCCCAGAGGATGAGGGGCAGTTCTTC. Translating it yields CASSPPEDEGQFF. The chain carries TRBV9 and TRBJ2-1, with D maybe TRBD2 (5 bases). The germline gives CDR1 SGDLS, CDR2 YYNGEE. This CDR3 spans 13 amino acids. Trimming shortened V by 4 bases and J by 12 bases, and 17 bases separated the two germline ends.

The chain employs TRBV7-6 and TRBJ1-2; no reliable D call. In germline, CDR1 is SGHVS, CDR2 FNYEAQ. This CDR3 has 13 residues. The V end was cut by 1 base, the J end by 8 bases, with 11 bases between. This CDR3 is CASSLEGGRGYTF. As DNA, the CDR3 is TGTGCCAGCAGCTTAGAGGGCGGCAGAGGCTACACCTTC.

This chain uses TRBV19 with TRBJ1-2; D not resolved. CDR1 and CDR2 (germline): LNHDA, SQIVND (reference sequence). Trimming shortened V by 0 bases and J by 4 bases, and 15 bases separated the two germline ends. This CDR3 is built from 16 residues. The chain's CDR3 is CASSIEDGVPSYGYTF. The CDR3 nucleotides are TGTGCCAGTAGTATAGAGGACGGGGTTCCCAGCTATGGCTACACCTTC.

This chain joins TRBV4-1 and TRBJ1-1; TRBD1 aligns across 8 bases. The germline V gene has CDR1 MGHRA and CDR2 YSYEKL. V lost 3 bases to trimming and J lost 1 base; unmatched junction nucleotides: 4. This CDR3 has 15 amino acids. CDR3 nucleotides: TGCGCCAGCAGCCATGGACAGGGTGGGAACACTGAAGCTTTCTTT. Translation gives CASSHGQGGNTEAFF.

The rearrangement joins TRBV27 to TRBJ1-5, with D unresolved. CDR1 is MNHEY, CDR2 SMNVEV, per germline (reference sequence). Trimming stripped 3 bases from V and 0 bases from J, with 6 bases between. The CDR3 has 14 amino acids. CDR3 nucleotides: TGTGCCAGCAGTTTGGGAAATAGCAATCAGCCCCAGCATTTT. The encoded protein is CASSLGNSNQPQHF.

The V and J genes are TRBV27 and TRBJ1-1; D is unresolved. Germline V lookup: CDR1 MNHEY, CDR2 SMNVEV (reference sequence). V dropped 0 bases and J dropped 7 bases, with 9 bases sitting between them. This CDR3 comprises 13 residues. The DNA for the CDR3 is TGTGCCAGCAGTTTATCAGCGCCGGGTGAAGCTTTCTTT. Translation: CASSLSAPGEAFF.

The rearrangement links TRBV6-1 to TRBJ1-2, with a possible D match to TRBD1 (6 bases). The CDR3 covers 14 residues. Germline values: CDR1 MNHNS, CDR2 SASEGT. The V gene lost 4 bases and the J gene lost 4 bases, with 13 bases spanning the gap. In DNA, the CDR3 is TGTGCCAGCAGTGCCCAGACAGGAATCTATGGCTACACCTTC. Residues: CASSAQTGIYGYTF.

The chain joins TRBV7-9 to TRBJ2-5; D ambiguous. Trimming took 2 bases from V and 1 from J, leaving 8 bases between them. The CDR3 spans 14 residues. The germline V gene encodes CDR1 SEHNR and CDR2 FQNEAQ (reference sequence). In DNA form, the CDR3 reads TGTGCCAGCAGCTTAAAGGCATTCCAAGAGACCCAGTACTTC. This sequence encodes CASSLKAFQETQYF.

The chain employs TRBV6-1 and TRBJ2-5; D unresolved. Germline CDR1 MNHNS, CDR2 SASEGT. V gave up 6 bases and J gave up 1 base, with 3 bases separating them. This CDR3 contains 11 residues. CDR3 coding DNA: TGTGCCAGCAGGCCCCAAGAGACCCAGTACTTC. Protein: CASRPQETQYF.

This chain links TRBV9 with TRBJ2-2, with D maybe TRBD1 (5 bases). CDR1 is SGDLS, CDR2 YYNGEE, per germline. Trimming pared 0 bases from V and 6 bases from J, leaving 15 bases between. The CDR3 extends over 16 amino acids. CDR3 DNA: TGTGCCAGCAGCGTAGCTACCAGGGCGTCCGCCGGGGAGCTGTTTTTT. Amino acid sequence: CASSVATRASAGELFF.

This sequence joins TRBV21-1 and TRBJ1-5. TRBV21-1 is noted as a pseudogene. The length of the CDR3 is 15 residues. The CDR3 loop reads CASSKARSSNQPQHF. The CDR3 bases are TGTGCCAGCAGCAAAGCGCGAAGTAGCAATCAGCCCCAGCATTTT.

The chain combines TRBV2 with TRBJ2-7, with 9 bases aligning to TRBD2. V lost 0 bases to trimming and J lost 7 bases; unmatched junction nucleotides: 10. This CDR3 spans 16 amino acids. Per the germline V gene, CDR1 is SNHLY and CDR2 is FYNNEI. CDR3 DNA: TGTGCCAGCAGTGAAGCGGCTAGCGGGGCCTCAGGAGAGCAGTACTTC. This encodes CASSEAASGASGEQYF.

The J gene is TRBJ2-7, the V gene TRBV6-1; no clear D gene. This CDR3 comprises 13 residues. Trimming left V 4 bases short and J 2 bases short, with 9 bases between. Germline lookup yields CDR1 MNHNS and CDR2 SASEGT. CDR3 nucleotides: TGTGCCAGCAGTGGGACGCACGCCTACGAGCAGTACTTC. Translating it yields CASSGTHAYEQYF.

The chain is built from TRBV27 and TRBJ2-1; 9 bases map to TRBD1. This CDR3 has 15 amino acids. Germline values: CDR1 MNHEY, CDR2 SMNVEV (reference sequence). Losses at the gene ends were 6 bases for V and 6 bases for J; bases not matched to a gene: 9. CDR3 DNA sequence: TGTGCCAGCAGGCGAGAGGGACAGGGATTCAATGAGCAGTTCTTC. This sequence encodes CASRREGQGFNEQFF.

The V gene is TRBV7-2, the J gene TRBJ2-6; D is undetermined. The CDR3 contains 11 residues. V was shortened by 4 bases and J by 5 bases, with 0 bases between the two germline ends. Germline V CDR1 and CDR2: SGHTA, FQGNSA. CDR3 nucleotide sequence: TGTGCCAGCAGCTGGGCCAACGTCCTGACTTTC. Translation: CASSWANVLTF.

DNA for the CDR3: TGTGCCAGCAGTTTAGTGGGCCTGGATGAAGCTTTCTTT. This codes for CASSLVGLDEAFF. The chain combines TRBV6-6 with TRBJ1-1; the D is unclear. Germline V gene sequence: CDR1 MNHNY, CDR2 SVGAGI (reference sequence). The CDR3 totals 13 residues. V was pared by 4 bases and J by 7 bases, with 13 bases between.

The rearrangement joins TRBV18 to TRBJ2-1, with 7 bases aligning to TRBD1. The CDR3 loop spans 18 amino acids. Germline values: CDR1 KGHSH, CDR2 LQKENI. With 5 bases clipped from V and 0 bases from J, the junction kept 13 bases outside the gene matches. CDR3 region: CASSSRQGSASSYNEQFF. In DNA, the CDR3 is TGTGCCAGCTCATCCCGACAGGGCAGCGCCAGCTCCTACAATGAGCAGTTCTTC.

This sequence joins TRBV28 and TRBJ2-2, with a tentative D call TRBD2 (5 bases). The CDR3 consists of 14 residues. V gave up 2 bases and J gave up 4 bases, with 8 bases separating them. CDR1 is MDHEN and CDR2 is SYDVKM in the germline V gene. The chain's CDR3 is CASSLTGITGELFF. The CDR3 DNA sequence: TGTGCCAGCAGTTTAACGGGGATCACCGGGGAGCTGTTTTTT.

This rearrangement joins TRBV7-8 to TRBJ1-5; unclear D gene. CDR1 and CDR2 from the germline V gene are SGHVS and FQNEAQ. CDR3 length equals 13 residues. V was clipped by 4 bases and J by 4 bases, with 8 bases between them. The DNA of the CDR3 is TGTGCCAGCAGCTCCAGAGGGAATCAGCCCCAGCATTTT. Protein: CASSSRGNQPQHF.

There are a few counts of this clone. This sequence joins TRBV11-3 and TRBJ2-5, with a possible D match to TRBD2 (6 bases). Germline CDR1 is SGHNT and CDR2 is YENEEA. CDR3 length: 12 amino acids. Trimming took 7 bases from V and 5 from J, leaving 11 bases between them. This chain's CDR3 is CASTTGSETQYF. The DNA of the CDR3 is TGTGCCAGCACCACCGGGAGTGAGACCCAGTACTTC.

CDR3 DNA sequence: TGTGCCATCAGCCCAGGACTAGCGGGGGATCTGTACTTC. Translation gives CAISPGLAGDLYF. The V and J genes are TRBV10-3 and TRBJ2-7, with TRBD2 identical over 13 bases. The CDR3 consists of 13 residues. After removal of 6 bases from V and 12 bases from J, the junction contained 8 bases not matched to a gene. CDR1 is ENHRY and CDR2 is SYGVKD in the germline V gene.

This sequence joins TRBV19 and TRBJ1-1, with D hard to call. The CDR3 has 14 amino acids. V lost 2 bases and J lost 1, with 8 bases in between. From germline, CDR1 is LNHDA and CDR2 SQIVND (reference sequence). This CDR3 is CASSISSANTEAFF. DNA for the CDR3: TGTGCCAGTAGTATAAGTTCTGCGAACACTGAAGCTTTCTTT.

The CDR3 loop is CASSLGQDNEQFF. The CDR3 DNA reads TGTGCCAGCAGCTTAGGGCAGGACAATGAGCAGTTCTTC. The rearrangement uses TRBV7-8 and TRBJ2-1; D call uncertain. Trimming stripped 1 base from V and 5 bases from J, with 6 bases between. Germline loops: CDR1 SGHVS, CDR2 FQNEAQ. CDR3 length: 13 residues.

V is TRBV9 and J is TRBJ1-4, with D uncertain. The CDR3 spans 15 residues. Trimming pared 0 bases from V and 5 bases from J, leaving 11 bases between. Germline V gives CDR1 SGDLS, CDR2 YYNGEE. Written as DNA, the CDR3 is TGTGCCAGCAGCGTAGGAAGGCAATCGAATGAAAAACTGTTTTTT. It encodes CASSVGRQSNEKLFF.

The rearrangement uses TRBV11-3 and TRBJ1-1; D call uncertain. Between the trimmed V and J ends, which lost 1 base and 3 bases, there was a span of 6 bases. The CDR3 loop spans 13 amino acids. Looked up from germline, CDR1 is SGHNT and CDR2 is YENEEA. The CDR3 here is CASSLVGDTEAFF. The CDR3 DNA is TGTGCCAGCAGCTTAGTGGGTGACACTGAAGCTTTCTTT.

The rearrangement joins TRBV7-9 to TRBJ1-1, with D uncertain. The V gene lost 5 bases and the J gene lost 5 bases, with 15 bases spanning the gap. The CDR3 has 14 residues. Per the germline V gene, CDR1 is SEHNR and CDR2 is FQNEAQ (reference sequence). The CDR3 coding sequence is TGTGCCAGCAGCCGGCTCGTTGACGCGACTGAAGCTTTCTTT. Amino acid sequence: CASSRLVDATEAFF.

This clone was recorded once. V and J are TRBV29-1 and TRBJ2-3, with TRBD2 matching over 9 bases. The CDR3 runs to 15 residues. Germline CDR1 SQVTM, CDR2 ANQGSEA. Trimming removed 1 base from V and 0 bases from J; junction bases left unmatched: 2. The CDR3 spells CSVEGLAVSTDTQYF. The CDR3 DNA is TGCAGCGTTGAAGGACTAGCGGTGAGCACAGATACGCAGTATTTT.

This clone is a singleton in its sample. The rearrangement uses TRBV6-5 and TRBJ1-5, with TRBD1 as a possible D gene (5 bases). The CDR3 length is 12 residues. CDR1 and CDR2 from the germline V gene are MNHEY and SVGAGI. V was pared by 4 bases and J by 6 bases, with 7 bases between. CDR3 DNA sequence: TGTGCCAGCAGTTTAGGGGTTCAGCCCCAGCATTTT. It yields the protein CASSLGVQPQHF.

The chain joins TRBV27 to TRBJ2-7; the D call may be TRBD1 or TRBD2 (5 bases each). Between the trimmed V and J ends, which lost 0 bases and 4 bases, there was a span of 16 bases. This CDR3 region has 16 residues. CDR1 is MNHEY, CDR2 SMNVEV, per germline (reference sequence). CDR3: CASSLSLGDHWYEQYF. CDR3 DNA: TGTGCCAGCAGTTTATCTCTGGGGGACCATTGGTACGAGCAGTACTTC.

V and J are TRBV6-5 and TRBJ1-4; 9 nucleotides agree with TRBD1. Trimming cost V 0 bases and J 8 bases; bases outside gene matches: 7. The CDR3 is 16 residues long. Germline V CDR1 and CDR2: MNHEY, SVGAGI. CDR3 DNA: TGTGCCAGCAGTTACTCACCCGGGACAGGGAAGGAAAAACTGTTTTTT. This translates into CASSYSPGTGKEKLFF.